This TCR beta chain came from a study of blood T cell repertoires in COVID-19. Clones were read by immunoSEQ multiplex PCR, and TCRdb kept only the in-frame ones, dropping some. The repertoire consists of about 250,000 clones, with 84% occurring once and the leading ten covering about a sixth. The receptor comes from a person between 65 and 79 years old with COVID-19, enrolled during active disease. The sample taken for sequencing was peripheral blood.

CDR3 DNA sequence: TGCGCCAGCAGCTGGGGTGGGGACAGCTATGGCTACACCTTC. Translating gives CASSWGGDSYGYTF. V usage is TRBV5-1 and J usage is TRBJ1-2; TRBD1 matches 7 bases. The V and J ends lost 3 bases and 4 bases, in that order; junction bases with no gene match: 6. CDR3 size: 14 residues. Germline V gives CDR1 SGHRS, CDR2 YFSETQ.